Reported below is one T cell receptor beta chain. The sample is drawn from a study of blood T cell repertoires in COVID-19. Some clones are missing from TCRdb's copy, which holds only in-frame ones; the method was immunoSEQ multiplex PCR. This sample carries 200,000 to 250,000 clones, roughly four fifths of them seen once, and the ten largest clones take roughly 7%. The Seattle patients joined while their infection was active and were tracked longitudinally afterward. The TCR sequence derives from a woman of 80 years or more with COVID-19, enrolled during active disease. What was sequenced was peripheral blood.

The CDR3 DNA follows: TGTGCCAGCAGCTTGGGGGGGACTAGCGGGTACAATGAGCAGTTCTTC. Protein sequence: CASSLGGTSGYNEQFF. V usage is TRBV5-4 and J usage is TRBJ2-1, with 12 bases aligning to TRBD2. With V trimmed by 0 bases and J by 4 bases, 2 bases remained unmatched. Germline loops: CDR1 SGHNT, CDR2 YYREEE (reference sequence). The CDR3 consists of 16 residues.